Shown below are 14 T cell receptor beta chains from a single sample sequenced in a study of beta chain features in type 1 diabetes. The study reverse transcribed the entire isolated RNA, so it sequenced expressed TCRB transcripts. Sequencing was performed with immunoSEQ multiplex PCR; in TCRdb, only in-frame clones are kept and a portion is missing. The data hold fewer than 900,000 clones, with 17% observed a single time. The specimen sequenced was naive CD4+ T cells from blood. The receptors originated from a woman aged 18-30 years in good health.

The V and J genes are TRBV28 and TRBJ2-5; 8 bases map to TRBD2. With V trimmed by 7 bases and J by 5 bases, 15 bases remained unmatched. The CDR3 is 16 amino acids. Germline V gives CDR1 MDHEN, CDR2 SYDVKM. CDR3 sequence (DNA): TGTGCCAGCAAAAGGCCGAGCGGGAGTAGGGTGGAGACCCAGTACTTC. This encodes CASKRPSGSRVETQYF.

The rearrangement uses TRBV15 and TRBJ2-7; possibly TRBD2 for D (5 bases). The CDR3 spans 16 residues. The germline V gene encodes CDR1 LNHNV and CDR2 YYDKDF (reference sequence). Trimming shortened V by 0 bases and J by 4 bases, and 16 bases separated the two germline ends. In DNA form, the CDR3 reads TGTGCCACCAGCAGAGATCGGGAACTACGCTTTTACGAGCAGTACTTC. This sequence encodes CATSRDRELRFYEQYF.

V is TRBV7-9 and J is TRBJ2-7; D might be TRBD1 (5 bases). V was shortened by 2 bases and J by 7 bases, with 9 bases between the two germline ends. The germline gives CDR1 SEHNR, CDR2 FQNEAQ (reference sequence). The CDR3 consists of 12 residues. CDR3 nucleotides: TGTGCCAGCAGCTTAACCAGGGAAGAGCAGTACTTC. This codes for CASSLTREEQYF. The variable domain in full, completed from reference TRBV7-9 and TRBJ2-7, reads DTGVSQNPRHKITKRGQNVTFRCDPISEHNRLYWYRQTLGQGPEFLTYFQNEAQLEKSRLLSDRFSAERPKGSFSTLEIQRTEQGDSAMYLCASSLTREEQYFGPGTRLTVT.

In its sample, this clone was seen a few times. The chain combines TRBV7-9 with TRBJ2-1; no reliable D call. The CDR3 extends over 17 amino acids. Germline V gene lookup returns CDR1 SEHNR and CDR2 FQNEAQ (reference sequence). V lost 6 bases to trimming and J lost 0 bases, with 18 bases between them. The CDR3 DNA sequence: TGTGCCAGCAGTCCGTTGCGGACCTCCAGCTCCTACAATGAGCAGTTCTTC. Its protein product is CASSPLRTSSSYNEQFF.

The genes are TRBV28 and TRBJ2-2; no clear D gene. CDR1 and CDR2 from the germline V gene are MDHEN and SYDVKM. The V end was cut by 2 bases, the J end by 3 bases, with 13 bases between. The CDR3 runs to 16 residues. CDR3 loop: CASSLGSSAYTGELFF. In nucleotides, the CDR3 is TGTGCCAGCAGTTTAGGATCCAGCGCATACACCGGGGAGCTGTTTTTT. Variable domain in full (rest from reference TRBV28 and TRBJ2-2): DVKVTQSSRYLVKRTGEKVFLECVQDMDHENMFWYRQDPGLGLRLIYFSYDVKMKEKGDIPEGYSVSREKKERFSLILESASTNQTSMYLCASSLGSSAYTGELFFGEGSRLTVL.

This clone was counted a few times. The V call is TRBV11-2, the J call TRBJ2-3; D gene ambiguous. V lost 5 bases and J 5 bases, leaving 11 bases between the germline ends. From germline, CDR1 is SGHAT and CDR2 FQNNGV. This CDR3 is built from 13 residues. The CDR3 spells CASSPRVRDTQYF. The CDR3 bases are TGTGCCAGCAGCCCACGCGTGAGAGATACGCAGTATTTT.

This chain uses TRBV11-2 with TRBJ2-5; no reliable D call. Germline assignment: CDR1 SGHAT and CDR2 FQNNGV. The CDR3 runs to 14 residues. The V end was cut by 3 bases, the J end by 5 bases, with 13 bases between. The CDR3: CASSFQEAVETQYF. Here the CDR3 DNA reads TGTGCCAGCAGCTTCCAAGAGGCGGTTGAGACCCAGTACTTC.

Note on this clone: This specimen includes other DNA sequences encoding the same CDR3. The chain is built from TRBV20-1 and TRBJ2-7; possibly TRBD1 or TRBD2 for D (5 bases each). Looked up from germline, CDR1 is DFQATT and CDR2 is SNEGSKA (reference sequence). Trimming took off 3 bases at V and 4 bases at J, with 7 bases between the two ends. The CDR3 is 11 residues long. CDR3 sequence (DNA): TGCAGTGCTAGTGGGGGTTACGAGCAGTACTTC. As protein: CSASGGYEQYF.

The sample holds a few counts of this clone. The rearrangement uses TRBV11-2 and TRBJ2-7, with 8 bases that match TRBD1. Germline V gene sequence: CDR1 SGHAT, CDR2 FQNNGV. This CDR3 spans 14 amino acids. The V segment lost 3 bases and the J segment 3 bases; nucleotides outside the gene matches: 4. The CDR3 spells CASSLGQAYYEQYF. The CDR3 DNA follows: TGTGCCAGCAGCTTGGGACAGGCTTACTACGAGCAGTACTTC.

The chain couples TRBV5-4 to TRBJ2-7; possible D gene TRBD2, 5 bases. The V end was cut by 0 bases, the J end by 4 bases, with 17 bases between. CDR1 SGHNT and CDR2 YYREEE come from the germline V gene (reference sequence). The CDR3 is 16 amino acids. CDR3 DNA sequence: TGTGCCAGCAGCTTGGGGGCCGGAGGAAGAATGTACGAGCAGTACTTC. Translating gives CASSLGAGGRMYEQYF.

In its sample, this clone was seen a few times. This chain uses TRBV5-1 with TRBJ2-5; the D is unclear. Germline V gene data show CDR1 as SGHRS and CDR2 as YFSETQ. Trimming left V 4 bases short and J 5 bases short, with 15 bases between. The CDR3 totals 14 residues. CDR3: CASSPSATVETQYF. CDR3 in DNA: TGCGCCAGCAGCCCCAGTGCTACAGTTGAGACCCAGTACTTC.

The gene calls are TRBV10-3 and TRBJ2-5; D is unclear. The CDR3 is 11 residues long. CDR1 and CDR2 (germline): ENHRY, SYGVKD. Trimming pared 6 bases from V and 5 bases from J, leaving 7 bases between. Here the CDR3 reads CAIRNVETQYF. The CDR3 coding sequence is TGTGCCATCAGAAATGTGGAGACCCAGTACTTC.

This chain joins TRBV7-6 and TRBJ1-3, with 8 positions matching TRBD1. CDR1 and CDR2 from the germline V gene are SGHVS and FNYEAQ. There are 17 residues in the CDR3. V lost 4 bases to trimming and J lost 2 bases; unmatched junction nucleotides: 10. The CDR3 nucleotides read TGTGCCAGCAGCTCGCCACGCCGGACAGGGCCTGGAAACACCATATATTTT. Its protein product is CASSSPRRTGPGNTIYF. The full variable domain, its missing parts supplied by reference TRBV7-6 and TRBJ1-3, is GAGVSQSPRYKVTKRGQDVALRCDPISGHVSLYWYRQALGQGPEFLTYFNYEAQQDKSGLPNDRFSAERPEGSISTLTIQRTEQRDSAMYRCASSSPRRTGPGNTIYFGEGSWLTVV.

This clone was seen only a few times. The CDR3 loop is CASSQEGPGGEKLFF. The CDR3 region has the DNA TGTGCCAGCAGCCAAGAGGGACCTGGGGGTGAAAAACTGTTTTTT. V is TRBV4-2 and J is TRBJ1-4, with a possible D match to TRBD1 (5 bases). Deletions cut 0 bases from V and 7 bases from J, with 12 bases between. This CDR3 has 15 amino acids. Germline-derived CDR1 and CDR2 are LGHNA and YNFKEQ.